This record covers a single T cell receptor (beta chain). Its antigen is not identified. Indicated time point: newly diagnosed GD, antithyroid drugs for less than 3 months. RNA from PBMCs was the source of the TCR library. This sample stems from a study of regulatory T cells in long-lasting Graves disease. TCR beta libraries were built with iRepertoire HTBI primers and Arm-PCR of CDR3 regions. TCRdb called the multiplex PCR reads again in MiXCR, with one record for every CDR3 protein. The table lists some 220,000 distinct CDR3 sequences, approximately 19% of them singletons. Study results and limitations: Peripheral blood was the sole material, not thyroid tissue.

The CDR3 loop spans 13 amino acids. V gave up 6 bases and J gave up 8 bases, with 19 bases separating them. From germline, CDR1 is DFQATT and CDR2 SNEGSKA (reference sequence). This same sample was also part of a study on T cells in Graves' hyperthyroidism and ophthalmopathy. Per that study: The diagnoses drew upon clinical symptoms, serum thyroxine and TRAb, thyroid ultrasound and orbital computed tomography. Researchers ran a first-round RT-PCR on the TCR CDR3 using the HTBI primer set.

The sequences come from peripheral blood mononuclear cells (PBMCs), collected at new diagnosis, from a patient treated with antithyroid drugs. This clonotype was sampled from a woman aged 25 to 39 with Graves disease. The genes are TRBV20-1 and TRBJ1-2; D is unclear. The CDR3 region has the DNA TGCAGTGCCCCGCCGGGTTCCGAAGTGGGCTACACCTTC. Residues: CSAPPGSEVGYTF.